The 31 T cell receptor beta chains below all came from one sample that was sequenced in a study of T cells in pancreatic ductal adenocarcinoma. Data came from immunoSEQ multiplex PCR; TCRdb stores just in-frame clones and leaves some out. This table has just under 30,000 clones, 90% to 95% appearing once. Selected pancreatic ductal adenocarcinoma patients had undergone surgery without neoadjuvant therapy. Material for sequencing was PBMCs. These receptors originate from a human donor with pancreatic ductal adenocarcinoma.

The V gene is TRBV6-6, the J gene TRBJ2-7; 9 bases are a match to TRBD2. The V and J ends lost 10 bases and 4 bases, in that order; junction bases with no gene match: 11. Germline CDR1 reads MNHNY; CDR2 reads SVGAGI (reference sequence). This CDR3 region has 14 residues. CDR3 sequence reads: CATNRRTSDYEQYF. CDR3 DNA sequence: TGTGCCACCAACCGTAGGACTAGCGATTACGAGCAGTACTTC.

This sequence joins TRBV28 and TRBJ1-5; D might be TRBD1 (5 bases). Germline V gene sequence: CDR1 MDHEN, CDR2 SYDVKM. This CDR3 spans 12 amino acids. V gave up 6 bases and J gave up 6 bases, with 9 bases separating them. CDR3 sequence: CASRLQVQPQHF. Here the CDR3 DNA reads TGTGCCAGCAGGCTACAGGTTCAGCCCCAGCATTTT.

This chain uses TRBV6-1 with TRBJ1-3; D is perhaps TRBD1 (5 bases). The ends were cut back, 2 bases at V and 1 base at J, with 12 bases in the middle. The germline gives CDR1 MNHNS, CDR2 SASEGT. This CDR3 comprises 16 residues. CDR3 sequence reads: CASSEYDSGSGNTIYF. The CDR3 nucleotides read TGTGCCAGCAGTGAATATGACAGCGGGTCTGGAAACACCATATATTTT.

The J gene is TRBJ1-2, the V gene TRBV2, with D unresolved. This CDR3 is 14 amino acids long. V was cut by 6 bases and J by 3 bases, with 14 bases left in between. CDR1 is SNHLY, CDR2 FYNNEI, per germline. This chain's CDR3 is CASSALLSHYGYTF. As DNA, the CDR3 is TGTGCCAGCAGCGCCTTGTTGTCCCACTATGGCTACACCTTC.

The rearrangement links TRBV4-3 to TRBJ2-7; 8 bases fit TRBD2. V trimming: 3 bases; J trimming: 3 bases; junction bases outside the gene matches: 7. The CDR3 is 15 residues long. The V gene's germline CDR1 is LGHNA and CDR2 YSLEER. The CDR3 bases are TGCGCCAGCAGCCAGGAAGCGGGAGAGGTCTACGAGCAGTACTTC. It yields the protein CASSQEAGEVYEQYF.

The chain's CDR3 is CASSIAGGNYGYTF. CDR3 bases: TGTGCCAGTAGTATAGCGGGGGGTAACTATGGCTACACCTTC. The chain couples TRBV19 to TRBJ1-2, with a possible D match to TRBD1 (5 bases). Between the trimmed V and J ends, which lost 1 base and 1 base, there was a span of 7 bases. CDR1 is LNHDA and CDR2 is SQIVND in the germline V gene (reference sequence). The CDR3 has 14 residues.

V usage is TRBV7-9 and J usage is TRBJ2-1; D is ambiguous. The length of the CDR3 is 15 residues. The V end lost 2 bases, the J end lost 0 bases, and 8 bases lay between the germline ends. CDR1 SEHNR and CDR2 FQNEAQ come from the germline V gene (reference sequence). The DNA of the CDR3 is TGTGCCAGCAGCTTAATCGGTAGCTCCTACAATGAGCAGTTCTTC. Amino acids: CASSLIGSSYNEQFF.

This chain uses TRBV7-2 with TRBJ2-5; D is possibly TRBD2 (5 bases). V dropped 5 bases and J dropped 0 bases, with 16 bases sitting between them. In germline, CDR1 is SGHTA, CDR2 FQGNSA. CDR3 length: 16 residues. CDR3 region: CASSAKHTRHQETQYF. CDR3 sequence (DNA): TGTGCCAGCAGCGCCAAACACACTAGACACCAAGAGACCCAGTACTTC.

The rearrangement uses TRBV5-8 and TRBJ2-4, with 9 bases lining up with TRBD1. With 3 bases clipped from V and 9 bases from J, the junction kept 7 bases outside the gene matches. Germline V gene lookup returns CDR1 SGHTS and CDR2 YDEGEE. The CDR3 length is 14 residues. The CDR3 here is CASSSGQGVAIQYF. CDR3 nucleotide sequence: TGTGCCAGCAGCTCGGGACAGGGCGTAGCCATTCAGTACTTC.

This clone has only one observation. In DNA, the CDR3 is TGTGCCAGCAGCTTTTCTTACCAAGAGACCCAGTACTTC. Its translation is CASSFSYQETQYF. The chain is built from TRBV7-2 and TRBJ2-5; D remains ambiguous. Germline CDR1 reads SGHTA; CDR2 reads FQGNSA. The CDR3 totals 13 residues. V was cut by 3 bases and J by 0 bases, with 5 bases left in between. The variable domain in full, with the rest retrieved from reference TRBV7-2 and TRBJ2-5, is GAGVSQSPSNKVTEKGKDVELRCDPISGHTALYWYRQSLGQGLEFLIYFQGNSAPDKSGLPSDRFSAERTGGSVSTLTIQRTQQEDSAVYLCASSFSYQETQYFGPGTRLLVL.

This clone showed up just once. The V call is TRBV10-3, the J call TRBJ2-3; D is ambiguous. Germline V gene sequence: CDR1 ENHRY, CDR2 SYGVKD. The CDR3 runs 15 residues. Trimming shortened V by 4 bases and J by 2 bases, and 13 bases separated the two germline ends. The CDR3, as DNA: TGTGCCATCAGTGGAAGGCTAGATAACACAGATACGCAGTATTTT. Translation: CAISGRLDNTDTQYF.

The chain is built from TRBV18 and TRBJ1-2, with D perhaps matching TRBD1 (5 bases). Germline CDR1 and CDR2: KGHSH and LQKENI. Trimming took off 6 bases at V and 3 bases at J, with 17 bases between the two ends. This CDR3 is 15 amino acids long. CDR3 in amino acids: CASSNYGEGDYGYTF. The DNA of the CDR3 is TGTGCCAGCTCCAATTACGGGGAAGGGGACTATGGCTACACCTTC.

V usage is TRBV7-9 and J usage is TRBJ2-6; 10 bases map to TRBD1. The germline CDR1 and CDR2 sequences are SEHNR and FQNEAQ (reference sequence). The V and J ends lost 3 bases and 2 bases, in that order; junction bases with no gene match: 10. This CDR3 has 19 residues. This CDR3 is CASSFYGTGARTGANVLTF. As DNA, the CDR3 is TGTGCCAGCAGCTTTTATGGGACAGGGGCAAGAACTGGGGCCAACGTCCTGACTTTC.

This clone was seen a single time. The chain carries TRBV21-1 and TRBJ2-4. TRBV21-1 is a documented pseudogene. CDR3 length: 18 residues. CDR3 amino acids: CASSKVPSSTLAKNIQYF. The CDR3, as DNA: TGTGCCAGCAGCAAAGTACCGAGCTCAACACTAGCCAAAAACATTCAGTACTTC.

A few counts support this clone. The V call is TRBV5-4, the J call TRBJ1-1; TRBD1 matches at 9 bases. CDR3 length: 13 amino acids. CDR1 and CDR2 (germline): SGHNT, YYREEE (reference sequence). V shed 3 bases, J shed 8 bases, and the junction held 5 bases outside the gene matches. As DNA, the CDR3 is TGTGCCAGCAGCTCAGCCGGGACAGGGGAAGCTTTCTTT. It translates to CASSSAGTGEAFF.

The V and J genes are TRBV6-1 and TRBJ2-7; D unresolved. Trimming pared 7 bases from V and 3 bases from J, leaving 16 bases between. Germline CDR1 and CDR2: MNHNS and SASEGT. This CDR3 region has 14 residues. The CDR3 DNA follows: TGTGCCAGCACTGACACCCTAAGCAACTACGAGCAGTACTTC. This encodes CASTDTLSNYEQYF.

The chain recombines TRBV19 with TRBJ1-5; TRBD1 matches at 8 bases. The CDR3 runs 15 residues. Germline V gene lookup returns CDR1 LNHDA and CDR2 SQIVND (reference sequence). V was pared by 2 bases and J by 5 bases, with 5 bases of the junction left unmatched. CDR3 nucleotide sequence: TGTGCCAGTAGTATATCAGGGGGCGAATATCAGCCCCAGCATTTT. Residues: CASSISGGEYQPQHF.

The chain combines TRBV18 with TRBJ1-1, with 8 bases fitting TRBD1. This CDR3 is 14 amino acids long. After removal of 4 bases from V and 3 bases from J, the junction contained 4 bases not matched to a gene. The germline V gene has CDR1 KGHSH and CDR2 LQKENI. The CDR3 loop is CASSHGQGYTEAFF. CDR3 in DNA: TGTGCCAGCTCACACGGACAGGGCTACACTGAAGCTTTCTTT.

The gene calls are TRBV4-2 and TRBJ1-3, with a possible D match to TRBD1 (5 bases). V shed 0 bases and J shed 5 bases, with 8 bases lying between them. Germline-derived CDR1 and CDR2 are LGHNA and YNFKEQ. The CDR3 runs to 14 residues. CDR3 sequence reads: CASSQDRVRNTIYF. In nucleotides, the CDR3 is TGTGCCAGCAGCCAAGACAGGGTTCGAAACACCATATATTTT.

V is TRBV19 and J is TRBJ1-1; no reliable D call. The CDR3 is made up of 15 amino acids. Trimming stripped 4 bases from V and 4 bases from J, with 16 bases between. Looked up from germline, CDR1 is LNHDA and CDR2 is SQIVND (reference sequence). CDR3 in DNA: TGTGCCAGTAGTAGTTCTAACCGGGGTGGCACTGAAGCTTTCTTT. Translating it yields CASSSSNRGGTEAFF.

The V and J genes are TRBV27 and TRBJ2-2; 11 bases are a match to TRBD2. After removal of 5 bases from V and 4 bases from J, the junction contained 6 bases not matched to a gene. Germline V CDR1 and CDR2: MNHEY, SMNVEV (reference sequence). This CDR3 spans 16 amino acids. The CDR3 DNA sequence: TGTGCCAGCAGTAGGAGGACTAGCGGGCTCACCGGGGAGCTGTTTTTT. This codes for CASSRRTSGLTGELFF.

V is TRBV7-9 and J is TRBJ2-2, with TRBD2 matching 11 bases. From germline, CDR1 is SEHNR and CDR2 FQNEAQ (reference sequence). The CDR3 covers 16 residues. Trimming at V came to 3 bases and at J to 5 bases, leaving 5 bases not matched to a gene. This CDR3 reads CASSLRASGRTGELFF. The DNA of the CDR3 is TGTGCCAGCAGCTTGAGGGCTAGCGGGAGGACCGGGGAGCTGTTTTTT.

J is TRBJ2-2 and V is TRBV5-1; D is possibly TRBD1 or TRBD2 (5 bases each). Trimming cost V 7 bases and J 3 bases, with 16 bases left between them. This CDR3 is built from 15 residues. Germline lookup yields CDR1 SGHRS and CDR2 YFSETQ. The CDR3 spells CASAPGARDTGELFF. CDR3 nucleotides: TGCGCCAGCGCGCCCGGGGCGAGGGACACCGGGGAGCTGTTTTTT.

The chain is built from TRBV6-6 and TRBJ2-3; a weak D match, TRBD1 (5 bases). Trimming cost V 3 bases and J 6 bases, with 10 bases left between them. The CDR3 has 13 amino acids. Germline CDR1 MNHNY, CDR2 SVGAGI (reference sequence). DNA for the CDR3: TGTGCCAGCAGTTATGGGGCTAGGGATACGCAGTATTTT. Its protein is CASSYGARDTQYF.

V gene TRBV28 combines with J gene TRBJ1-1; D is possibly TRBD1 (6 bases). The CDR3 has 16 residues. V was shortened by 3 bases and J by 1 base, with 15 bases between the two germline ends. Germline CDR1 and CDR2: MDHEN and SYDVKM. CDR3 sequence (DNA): TGTGCCAGCAGTTTGGGGGGGCGTACGAAGAACACTGAAGCTTTCTTT. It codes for CASSLGGRTKNTEAFF. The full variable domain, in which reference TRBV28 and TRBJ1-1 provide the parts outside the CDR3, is DVKVTQSSRYLVKRTGEKVFLECVQDMDHENMFWYRQDPGLGLRLIYFSYDVKMKEKGDIPEGYSVSREKKERFSLILESASTNQTSMYLCASSLGGRTKNTEAFFGQGTRLTVV.

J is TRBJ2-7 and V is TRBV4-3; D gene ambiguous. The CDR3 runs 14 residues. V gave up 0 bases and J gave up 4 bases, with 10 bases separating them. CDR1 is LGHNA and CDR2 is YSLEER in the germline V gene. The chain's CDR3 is CASSQDSQAYEQYF. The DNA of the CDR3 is TGCGCCAGCAGCCAAGATTCCCAGGCGTACGAGCAGTACTTC.

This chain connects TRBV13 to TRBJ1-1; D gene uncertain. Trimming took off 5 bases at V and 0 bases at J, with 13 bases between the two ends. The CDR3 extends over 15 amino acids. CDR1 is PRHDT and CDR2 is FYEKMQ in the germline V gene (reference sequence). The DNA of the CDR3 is TGTGCCAGCAGCCACCGGACCGCTATGAACACTGAAGCTTTCTTT. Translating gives CASSHRTAMNTEAFF.

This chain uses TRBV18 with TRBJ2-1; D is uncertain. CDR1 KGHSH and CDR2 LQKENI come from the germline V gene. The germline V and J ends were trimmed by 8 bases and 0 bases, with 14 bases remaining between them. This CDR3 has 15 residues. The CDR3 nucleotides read TGTGCCAGCCACAAGGCGTCCCTCTCCTACAATGAGCAGTTCTTC. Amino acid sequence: CASHKASLSYNEQFF.

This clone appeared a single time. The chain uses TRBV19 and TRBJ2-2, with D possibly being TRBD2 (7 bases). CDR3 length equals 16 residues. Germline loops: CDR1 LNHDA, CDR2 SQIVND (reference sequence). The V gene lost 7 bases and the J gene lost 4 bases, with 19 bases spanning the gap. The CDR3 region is CASTSWGGLATGELFF. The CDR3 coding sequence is TGTGCCAGTACCTCCTGGGGGGGGCTCGCCACCGGGGAGCTGTTTTTT.

The CDR3 is CASSPQSYEQYF. In nucleotides, the CDR3 is TGTGCCAGCAGCCCGCAGAGCTACGAGCAGTACTTC. This rearrangement joins TRBV7-2 to TRBJ2-7; D is unclear. This CDR3 spans 12 amino acids. Per germline, CDR1 SGHTA and CDR2 FQGNSA. V lost 5 bases and J lost 3, with 8 bases in between.

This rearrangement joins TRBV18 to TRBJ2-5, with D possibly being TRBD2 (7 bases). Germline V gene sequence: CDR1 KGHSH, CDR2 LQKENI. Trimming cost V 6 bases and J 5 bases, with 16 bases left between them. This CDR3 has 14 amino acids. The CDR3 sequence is CASSPRGGTETQYF. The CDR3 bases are TGTGCCAGCTCCCCGAGGGGGGGGACGGAGACCCAGTACTTC.